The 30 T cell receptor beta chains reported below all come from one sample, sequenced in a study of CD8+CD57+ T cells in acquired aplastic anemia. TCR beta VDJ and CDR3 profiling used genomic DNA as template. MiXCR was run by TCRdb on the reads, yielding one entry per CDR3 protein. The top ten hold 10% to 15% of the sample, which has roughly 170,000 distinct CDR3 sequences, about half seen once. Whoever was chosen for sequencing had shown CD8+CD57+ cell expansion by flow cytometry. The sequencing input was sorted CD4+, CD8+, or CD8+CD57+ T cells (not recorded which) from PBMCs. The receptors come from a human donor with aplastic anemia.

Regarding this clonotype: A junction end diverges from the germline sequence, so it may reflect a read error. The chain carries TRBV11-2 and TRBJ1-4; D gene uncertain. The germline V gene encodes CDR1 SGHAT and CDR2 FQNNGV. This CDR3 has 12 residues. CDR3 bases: TGTGCCAGCAGCCAAGTTAATGAAAGACTGTTTTTT. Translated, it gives CASSQVNERLFF. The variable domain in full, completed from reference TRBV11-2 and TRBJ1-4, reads EAGVAQSPRYKIIEKRQSVAFWCNPISGHATLYWYQQILGQGPKLLIQFQNNGVVDDSQLPKDRFSAERLKGVDSTLKIQPAKLEDSAVYLCASSQVNERLFFGSGTQLSVL.

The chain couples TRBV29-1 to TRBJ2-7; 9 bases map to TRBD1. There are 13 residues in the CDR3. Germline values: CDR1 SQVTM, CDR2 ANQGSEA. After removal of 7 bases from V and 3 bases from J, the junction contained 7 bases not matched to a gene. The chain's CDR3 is CSASDRGGYEQYF. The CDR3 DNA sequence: TGCAGCGCCTCGGACAGGGGAGGCTACGAGCAGTACTTC.

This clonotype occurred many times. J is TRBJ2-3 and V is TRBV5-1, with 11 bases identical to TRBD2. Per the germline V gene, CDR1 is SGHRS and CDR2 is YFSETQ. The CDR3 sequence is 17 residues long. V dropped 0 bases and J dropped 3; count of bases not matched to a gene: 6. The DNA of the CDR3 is TGCGCCAGCAGCTTGGTGCCTAGCGGGGGGAGGACAGATACGCAGTATTTT. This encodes CASSLVPSGGRTDTQYF.

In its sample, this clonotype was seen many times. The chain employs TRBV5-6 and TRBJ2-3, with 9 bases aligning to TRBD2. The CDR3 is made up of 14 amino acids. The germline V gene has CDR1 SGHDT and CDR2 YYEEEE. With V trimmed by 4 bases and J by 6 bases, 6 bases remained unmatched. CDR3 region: CASSRGGGRDTQYF. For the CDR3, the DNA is TGTGCCAGCAGCCGCGGGGGGGGAAGGGATACGCAGTATTTT.

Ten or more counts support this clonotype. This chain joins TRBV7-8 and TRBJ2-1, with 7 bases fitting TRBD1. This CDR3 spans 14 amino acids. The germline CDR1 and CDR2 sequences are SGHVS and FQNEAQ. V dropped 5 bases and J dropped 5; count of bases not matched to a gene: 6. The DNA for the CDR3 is TGTGCCAGCAGCATCGGGACAGCCAACAATGAGCAGTTCTTC. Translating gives CASSIGTANNEQFF.

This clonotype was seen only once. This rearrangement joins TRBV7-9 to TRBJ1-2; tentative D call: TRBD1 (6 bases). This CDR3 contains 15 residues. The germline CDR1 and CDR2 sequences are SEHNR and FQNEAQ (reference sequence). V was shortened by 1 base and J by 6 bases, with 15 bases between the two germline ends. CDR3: CASSLGTGFGHGYTF. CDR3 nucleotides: TGTGCCAGCAGCTTAGGAACAGGGTTTGGGCATGGCTACACCTTC.

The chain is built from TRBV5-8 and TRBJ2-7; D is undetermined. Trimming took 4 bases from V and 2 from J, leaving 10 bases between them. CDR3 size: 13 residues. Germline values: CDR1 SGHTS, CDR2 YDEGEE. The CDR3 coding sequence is TGTGCCAGCAGCCGGCAGGCTACCTACGAGCAGTACTTC. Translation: CASSRQATYEQYF.

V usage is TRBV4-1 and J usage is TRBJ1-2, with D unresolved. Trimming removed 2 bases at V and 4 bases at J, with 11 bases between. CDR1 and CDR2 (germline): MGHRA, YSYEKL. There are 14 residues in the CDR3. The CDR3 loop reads CASSQSGVGYGYTF. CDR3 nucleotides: TGCGCCAGCAGCCAATCCGGGGTTGGCTATGGCTACACCTTC.

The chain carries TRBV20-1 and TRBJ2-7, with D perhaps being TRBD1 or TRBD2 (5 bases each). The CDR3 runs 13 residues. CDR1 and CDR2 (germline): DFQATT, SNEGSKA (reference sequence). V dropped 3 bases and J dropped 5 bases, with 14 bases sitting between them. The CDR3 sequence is CSARGTDHDEQYF. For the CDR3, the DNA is TGCAGTGCTAGGGGGACCGATCACGACGAGCAGTACTTC.

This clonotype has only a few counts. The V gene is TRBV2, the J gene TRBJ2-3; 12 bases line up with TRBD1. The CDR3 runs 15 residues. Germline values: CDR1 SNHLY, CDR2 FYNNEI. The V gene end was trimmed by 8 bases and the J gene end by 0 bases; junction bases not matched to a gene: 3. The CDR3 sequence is CASGGQGASTDTQYF. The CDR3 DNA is TGTGCCAGCGGGGGACAGGGGGCGAGCACAGATACGCAGTATTTT.

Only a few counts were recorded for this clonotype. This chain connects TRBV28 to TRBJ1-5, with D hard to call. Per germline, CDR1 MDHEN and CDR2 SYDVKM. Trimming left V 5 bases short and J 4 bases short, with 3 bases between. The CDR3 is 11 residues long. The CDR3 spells CASSKNQPQHF. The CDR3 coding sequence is TGTGCCAGCAGTAAGAATCAGCCCCAGCATTTT.

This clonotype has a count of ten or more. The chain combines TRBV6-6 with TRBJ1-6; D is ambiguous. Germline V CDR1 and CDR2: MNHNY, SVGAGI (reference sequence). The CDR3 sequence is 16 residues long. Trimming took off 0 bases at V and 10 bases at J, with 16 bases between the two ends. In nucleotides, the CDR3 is TGTGCCAGCAGTTACTCGATTCCCCAGGCGCGGTCACCCCTCCACTTT. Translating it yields CASSYSIPQARSPLHF.

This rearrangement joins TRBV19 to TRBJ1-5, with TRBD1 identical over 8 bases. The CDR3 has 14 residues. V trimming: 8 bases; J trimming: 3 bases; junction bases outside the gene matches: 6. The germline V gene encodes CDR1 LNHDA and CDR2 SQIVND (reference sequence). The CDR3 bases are TGTGCCAGTTATGGACAGGGCCTCAATCAGCCCCAGCATTTT. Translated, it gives CASYGQGLNQPQHF.

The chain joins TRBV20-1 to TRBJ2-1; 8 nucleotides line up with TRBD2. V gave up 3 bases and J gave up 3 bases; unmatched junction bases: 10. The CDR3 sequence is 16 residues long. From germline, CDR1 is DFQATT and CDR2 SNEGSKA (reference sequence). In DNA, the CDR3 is TGCAGTGCTAGTTATTCGGGAGGGGTTCTCTACAATGAGCAGTTCTTC. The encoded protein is CSASYSGGVLYNEQFF.

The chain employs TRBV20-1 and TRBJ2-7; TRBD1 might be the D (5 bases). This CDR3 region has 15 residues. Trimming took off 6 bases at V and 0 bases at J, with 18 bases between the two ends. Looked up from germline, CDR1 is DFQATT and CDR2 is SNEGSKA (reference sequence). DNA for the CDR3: TGCAGTGCACCCCGCCCCCGACAGAGCTCCTACGAGCAGTACTTC. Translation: CSAPRPRQSSYEQYF.

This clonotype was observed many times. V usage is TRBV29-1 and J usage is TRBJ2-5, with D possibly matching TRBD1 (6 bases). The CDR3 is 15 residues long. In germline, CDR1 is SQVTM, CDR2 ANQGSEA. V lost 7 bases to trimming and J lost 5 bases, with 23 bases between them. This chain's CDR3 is CSAEGVGLGFETQYF. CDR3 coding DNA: TGCAGCGCTGAGGGGGTCGGGCTTGGTTTTGAGACCCAGTACTTC.

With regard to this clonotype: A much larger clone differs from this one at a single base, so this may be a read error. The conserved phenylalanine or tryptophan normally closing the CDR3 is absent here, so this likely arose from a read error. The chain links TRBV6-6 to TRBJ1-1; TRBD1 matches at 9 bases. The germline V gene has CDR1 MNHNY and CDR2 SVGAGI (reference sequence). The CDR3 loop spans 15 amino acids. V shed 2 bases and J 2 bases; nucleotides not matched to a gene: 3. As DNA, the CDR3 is TGTGCCAGCAGTTACCGGGGACAGGGAAACACTGAAGCTTTCTCT. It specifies CASSYRGQGNTEAFS.

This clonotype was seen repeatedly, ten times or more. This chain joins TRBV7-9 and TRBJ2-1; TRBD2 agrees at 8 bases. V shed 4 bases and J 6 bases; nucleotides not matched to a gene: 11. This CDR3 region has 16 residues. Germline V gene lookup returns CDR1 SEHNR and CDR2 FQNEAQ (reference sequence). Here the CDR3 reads CASSSPPSGGSNEQFF. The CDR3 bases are TGTGCCAGCAGCTCCCCCCCAAGCGGGGGAAGCAATGAGCAGTTCTTC.

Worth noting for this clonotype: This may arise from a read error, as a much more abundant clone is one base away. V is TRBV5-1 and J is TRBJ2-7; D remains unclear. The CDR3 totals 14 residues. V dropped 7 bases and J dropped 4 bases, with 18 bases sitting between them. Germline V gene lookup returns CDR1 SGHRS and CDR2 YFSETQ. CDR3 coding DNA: TGCGCCAGCCGCTCTGGGTCAGGTGATTACGAGCAGTACTTC. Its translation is CASRSGSGDYEQYF.

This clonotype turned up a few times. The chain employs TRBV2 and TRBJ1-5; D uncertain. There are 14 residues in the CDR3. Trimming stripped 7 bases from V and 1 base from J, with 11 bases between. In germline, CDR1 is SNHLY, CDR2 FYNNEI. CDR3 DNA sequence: TGTGCCAGCAAGGAAGGGTGGAGCAATCAGCCCCAGCATTTT. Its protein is CASKEGWSNQPQHF.

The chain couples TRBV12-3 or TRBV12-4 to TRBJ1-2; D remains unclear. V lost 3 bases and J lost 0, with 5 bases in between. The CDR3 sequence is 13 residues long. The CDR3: CASSFGSNYGYTF. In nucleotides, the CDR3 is TGTGCCAGCAGTTTTGGGTCTAACTATGGCTACACCTTC.

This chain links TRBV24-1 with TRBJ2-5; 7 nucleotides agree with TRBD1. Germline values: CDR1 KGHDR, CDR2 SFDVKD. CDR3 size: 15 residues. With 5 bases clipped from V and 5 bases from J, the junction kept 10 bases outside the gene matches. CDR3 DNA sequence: TGTGCCACCAGTGCCCTCAGAGGGGGCGCGGAGACCCAGTACTTC. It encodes CATSALRGGAETQYF.

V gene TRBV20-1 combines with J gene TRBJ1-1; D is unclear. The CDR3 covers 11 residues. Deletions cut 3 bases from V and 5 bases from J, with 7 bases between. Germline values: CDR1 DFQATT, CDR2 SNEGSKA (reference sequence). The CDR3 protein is CSARYRTEAFF. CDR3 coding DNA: TGCAGTGCTAGGTATCGGACTGAAGCTTTCTTT.

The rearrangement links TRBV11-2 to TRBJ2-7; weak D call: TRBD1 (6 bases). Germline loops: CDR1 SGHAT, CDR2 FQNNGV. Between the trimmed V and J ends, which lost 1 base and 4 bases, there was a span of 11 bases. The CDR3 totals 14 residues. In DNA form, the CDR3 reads TGTGCCAGCAGCTTAGTACTGGGGGCATACGAGCAGTACTTC. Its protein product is CASSLVLGAYEQYF.

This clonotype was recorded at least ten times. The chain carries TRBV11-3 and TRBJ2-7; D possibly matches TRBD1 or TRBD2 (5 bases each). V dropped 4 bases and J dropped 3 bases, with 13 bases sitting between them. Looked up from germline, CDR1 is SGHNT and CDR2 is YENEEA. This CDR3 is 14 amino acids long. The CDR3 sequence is CASSSGRGVYEQYF. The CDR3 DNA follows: TGTGCCAGCAGCTCGGGCCGAGGGGTCTACGAGCAGTACTTC.

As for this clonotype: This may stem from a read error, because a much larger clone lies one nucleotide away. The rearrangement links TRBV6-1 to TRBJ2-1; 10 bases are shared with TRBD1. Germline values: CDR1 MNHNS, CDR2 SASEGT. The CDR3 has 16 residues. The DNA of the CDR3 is TGTGCCGGCAGTGAAACACCGGGACAGGGGTACAATGAGCAGTTCTTC. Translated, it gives CAGSETPGQGYNEQFF.

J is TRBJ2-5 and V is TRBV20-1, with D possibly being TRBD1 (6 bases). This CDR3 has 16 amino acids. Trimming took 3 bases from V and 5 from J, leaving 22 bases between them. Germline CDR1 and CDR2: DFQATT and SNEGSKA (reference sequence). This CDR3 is CSARGADGTFEETQYF. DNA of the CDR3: TGCAGTGCTAGGGGGGCGGACGGAACGTTTGAGGAGACCCAGTACTTC.

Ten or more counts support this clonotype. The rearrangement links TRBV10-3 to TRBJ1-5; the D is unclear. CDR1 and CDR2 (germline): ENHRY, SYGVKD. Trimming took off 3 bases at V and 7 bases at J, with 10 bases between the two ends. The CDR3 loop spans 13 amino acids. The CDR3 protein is CAISDGDNQPQHF. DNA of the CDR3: TGTGCCATCAGTGATGGAGACAACCAGCCCCAGCATTTT.

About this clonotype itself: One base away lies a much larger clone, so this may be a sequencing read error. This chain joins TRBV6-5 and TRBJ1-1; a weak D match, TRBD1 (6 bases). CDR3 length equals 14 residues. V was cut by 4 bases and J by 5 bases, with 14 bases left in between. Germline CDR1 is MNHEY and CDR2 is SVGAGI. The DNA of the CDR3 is TGTGCCAGCAGTTTATTAGAAGGGGGAACTGAAGCTTTCTTT. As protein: CASSLLEGGTEAFF.

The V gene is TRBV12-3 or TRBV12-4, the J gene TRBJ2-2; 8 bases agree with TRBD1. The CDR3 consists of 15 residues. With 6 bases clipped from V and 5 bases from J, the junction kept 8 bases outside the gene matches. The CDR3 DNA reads TGTGCCAGCAGGTCAGGACAGGGCAGGACCGGGGAGCTGTTTTTT. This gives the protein CASRSGQGRTGELFF.